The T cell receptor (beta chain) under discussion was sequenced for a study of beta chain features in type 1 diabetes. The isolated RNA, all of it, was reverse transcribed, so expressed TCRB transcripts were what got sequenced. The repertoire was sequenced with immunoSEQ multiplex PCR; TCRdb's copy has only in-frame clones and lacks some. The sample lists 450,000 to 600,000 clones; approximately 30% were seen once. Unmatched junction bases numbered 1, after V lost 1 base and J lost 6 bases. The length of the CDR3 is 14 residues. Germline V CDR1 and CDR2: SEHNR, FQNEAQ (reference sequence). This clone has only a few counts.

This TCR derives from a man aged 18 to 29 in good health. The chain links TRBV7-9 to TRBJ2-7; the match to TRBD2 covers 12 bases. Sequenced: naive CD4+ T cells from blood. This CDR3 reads CASSLGLAGVEQYF. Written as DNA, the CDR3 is TGTGCCAGCAGCTTAGGACTAGCGGGAGTCGAGCAGTACTTC. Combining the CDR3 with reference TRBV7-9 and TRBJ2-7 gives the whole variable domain DTGVSQNPRHKITKRGQNVTFRCDPISEHNRLYWYRQTLGQGPEFLTYFQNEAQLEKSRLLSDRFSAERPKGSFSTLEIQRTEQGDSAMYLCASSLGLAGVEQYFGPGTRLTVT.